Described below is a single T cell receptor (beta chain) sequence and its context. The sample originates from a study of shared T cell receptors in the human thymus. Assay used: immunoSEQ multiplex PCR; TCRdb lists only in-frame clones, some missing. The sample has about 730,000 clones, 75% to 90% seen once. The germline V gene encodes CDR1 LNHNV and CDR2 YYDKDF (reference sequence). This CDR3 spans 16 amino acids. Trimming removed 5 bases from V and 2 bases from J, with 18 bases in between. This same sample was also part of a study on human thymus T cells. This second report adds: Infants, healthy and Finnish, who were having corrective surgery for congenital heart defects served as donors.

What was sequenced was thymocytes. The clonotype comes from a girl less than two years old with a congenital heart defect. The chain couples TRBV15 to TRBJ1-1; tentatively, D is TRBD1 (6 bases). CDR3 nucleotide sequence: TGTGCCACCAGCCCCTTGGAAACAGGGTTCAACACTGAAGCTTTCTTT. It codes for CATSPLETGFNTEAFF.